This T cell receptor beta chain was sequenced in a study of blood T cell repertoires in COVID-19. Across the study: Both acute and convalescent COVID-19 samples were obtained from the United States, Italy and Spain. Sample material is recorded as cDNA or gDNA derived from T cells, B-cell-depleted T cells, or PBMCs.

The authors' processing: The authors estimated nucleated cell counts from reference gene primer amplification. TCRdb's copy holds only in-frame clones and misses some; the assay was immunoSEQ multiplex PCR. V, J and clone size are taken as reported in that table, and D and trimming were inferred from the DNA itself. The data show approximately 160,000 clones, about nine tenths seen once. This CDR3 comprises 13 residues. Germline assignment: CDR1 MDHEN and CDR2 SYDVKM. Trimming removed 4 bases at V and 6 bases at J, with 12 bases between. Specimen: peripheral blood. This TCR came from a man between 60 and 75 years old with active or convalescent COVID-19. The gene calls are TRBV28 and TRBJ1-2; D may be TRBD1 (6 bases). The DNA for the CDR3 is TGTGCCAGCAGTTCCCACAGGGAGCATGGCTACACCTTC. Translation gives CASSSHREHGYTF.